These 30 T cell receptor beta chains were all obtained from the same sample, sequenced in a study of cytotoxic CD8 clonotypes in ibrutinib-treated CLL. Libraries were prepared by immunoSEQ multiplex PCR; TCRdb keeps only in-frame clonotypes and omits some of them. The sample yields about 300,000 clones, roughly three quarters seen once. The starting material was PBMCs, obtained at disease progression, from a patient treated with ibrutinib. The receptors here all came from a human donor with chronic lymphocytic leukemia.

The chain joins TRBV5-1 to TRBJ2-2; 7 bases agree with TRBD2. The V gene's germline CDR1 is SGHRS and CDR2 YFSETQ. The junction had 16 bases not matched to a gene; V was cut back by 5 bases and J by 3 bases. The CDR3 spans 18 residues. The CDR3 DNA follows: TGCGCCAGCAGACATCCTCCCTCGGCTAGCGGATACACCGGGGAGCTGTTTTTT. It yields the protein CASRHPPSASGYTGELFF.

The chain recombines TRBV28 with TRBJ2-3, with 13 nucleotides matching TRBD2. CDR1 is MDHEN, CDR2 SYDVKM, per germline. J gave up 4 bases and V 5 bases, and 15 bases lay outside the gene matches. CDR3 size: 19 residues. The CDR3 is CASSLRLAGGRRRADTQYF. CDR3 coding DNA: TGTGCCAGCAGTCTCCGACTAGCGGGAGGCCGCCGCAGAGCAGATACGCAGTATTTT.

The V gene is TRBV5-6, the J gene TRBJ2-3; 9 nucleotides match TRBD2. V trimming: 2 bases; J trimming: 0 bases; junction bases outside the gene matches: 7. Per germline, CDR1 SGHDT and CDR2 YYEEEE. The CDR3 covers 17 residues. The CDR3 reads CASSLAGGTWSTDTQYF. In nucleotides, the CDR3 is TGTGCCAGCAGCTTAGCGGGGGGCACCTGGAGCACAGATACGCAGTATTTT. Full variable domain (remainder filled in from reference TRBV5-6 and TRBJ2-3): DAGVTQSPTHLIKTRGQQVTLRCSPKSGHDTVSWYQQALGQGPQFIFQYYEEEERQRGNFPDRFSGHQFPNYSSELNVNALLLGDSALYLCASSLAGGTWSTDTQYFGPGTRLTVL.

This clone turned up a few times. The rearrangement uses TRBV4-1 and TRBJ1-5; D uncertain. There are 13 residues in the CDR3. Germline CDR1 and CDR2: MGHRA and YSYEKL. V was trimmed by 8 bases and J by 6 bases, leaving 14 bases between them. The DNA for the CDR3 is TGCGCCAGCGGGCATAATATTCTTCAGCCCCAGCATTTT. Its protein product is CASGHNILQPQHF.

The chain links TRBV13 to TRBJ2-6; 7 bases are shared with TRBD2. V shed 4 bases and J 2 bases; nucleotides not matched to a gene: 14. The length of the CDR3 is 19 residues. CDR1 and CDR2 (germline): PRHDT, FYEKMQ (reference sequence). CDR3 in DNA: TGTGCCAGCAGCTACCCTCGCCCGGGACTAACGGCTGGGGCCAACGTCCTGACTTTC. Its translation is CASSYPRPGLTAGANVLTF.

This chain connects TRBV29-1 to TRBJ2-3; 7 bases are a match to TRBD2. Germline CDR1 reads SQVTM; CDR2 reads ANQGSEA. The CDR3 is 13 amino acids. Trimming took 4 bases from V and 4 from J; bases not matched to a gene: 5. CDR3 loop: CSVVGGRSDTQYF. DNA of the CDR3: TGCAGCGTTGTGGGAGGGAGATCAGATACGCAGTATTTT.

This chain uses TRBV19 with TRBJ2-2; no reliable D call. The ends were cut back, 1 base at V and 1 base at J, with 10 bases in the middle. CDR1 LNHDA and CDR2 SQIVND come from the germline V gene (reference sequence). The CDR3 loop spans 16 amino acids. In DNA form, the CDR3 reads TGTGCCAGTAGTATAGTTGGGCACAGGAACACCGGGGAGCTGTTTTTT. It yields the protein CASSIVGHRNTGELFF.

The chain links TRBV6-1 to TRBJ1-5, with 8 bases aligning to TRBD1. This CDR3 spans 15 amino acids. Germline V gene sequence: CDR1 MNHNS, CDR2 SASEGT. V trimming: 4 bases; J trimming: 7 bases; junction bases outside the gene matches: 9. The CDR3 protein is CASSGEQGVGQPQHF. The CDR3 DNA reads as TGTGCCAGCAGTGGCGAACAGGGGGTAGGGCAGCCCCAGCATTTT.

The chain employs TRBV7-7 and TRBJ2-5, with 8 bases matching TRBD2. Trimming at V came to 5 bases and at J to 2 bases, leaving 7 bases not matched to a gene. Germline V gives CDR1 SSHAT, CDR2 FNYEAQ (reference sequence). This CDR3 has 15 amino acids. For the CDR3, the DNA is TGTGCCAGCAGCCCCGGGGGGGGCGGACAAGAGACCCAGTACTTC. Protein: CASSPGGGGQETQYF.

The chain employs TRBV6-5 and TRBJ1-2; D remains unclear. This CDR3 comprises 15 residues. CDR1 is MNHEY and CDR2 is SVGAGI in the germline V gene. The V end lost 4 bases, the J end lost 7 bases, and 19 bases lay between the germline ends. The CDR3 DNA sequence: TGTGCCAGCAGTTCCATGGTCGAGCGCCCGGGTGGCTACACCTTC. This sequence encodes CASSSMVERPGGYTF.

This clone appeared once. The chain is built from TRBV28 and TRBJ2-2; D not resolved. V shed 4 bases and J shed 6 bases, with 12 bases lying between them. CDR1 and CDR2 from the germline V gene are MDHEN and SYDVKM. The CDR3 contains 14 residues. The chain's CDR3 is CASSWNLVPGELFF. For the CDR3, the DNA is TGTGCCAGCAGTTGGAATTTGGTCCCCGGGGAGCTGTTTTTT.

This clone was detected many times. V usage is TRBV7-9 and J usage is TRBJ1-5; D may be TRBD1 (5 bases). Germline loops: CDR1 SEHNR, CDR2 FQNEAQ (reference sequence). The CDR3 has 14 residues. Trimming removed 5 bases from V and 4 bases from J, with 12 bases in between. The CDR3, as DNA: TGTGCCAGCAGCCCGGCAGGGCAGAATCAGCCCCAGCATTTT. Amino acid sequence: CASSPAGQNQPQHF.

The chain couples TRBV5-1 to TRBJ2-5, with 12 bases aligning to TRBD2. The V and J ends lost 0 bases and 5 bases, in that order; junction bases with no gene match: 17. Germline CDR1 and CDR2: SGHRS and YFSETQ. This CDR3 is built from 20 residues. Here the CDR3 DNA reads TGCGCCAGCAGCTTGGGCCTCCGACTAGCGGGAGTAGTCGGCTCGGAGACCCAGTACTTC. This gives the protein CASSLGLRLAGVVGSETQYF. The entire variable domain, with the rest obtained from reference TRBV5-1 and TRBJ2-5, is as follows: KAGVTQTPRYLIKTRGQQVTLSCSPISGHRSVSWYQQTPGQGLQFLFEYFSETQRNKGNFPGRFSGRQFSNSRSEMNVSTLELGDSALYLCASSLGLRLAGVVGSETQYFGPGTRLLVL.

The chain recombines TRBV7-9 with TRBJ2-2; 8 nucleotides match TRBD1. The length of the CDR3 is 15 residues. Germline loops: CDR1 SEHNR, CDR2 FQNEAQ (reference sequence). Trimming took 5 bases from V and 2 from J; bases not matched to a gene: 4. The CDR3 DNA follows: TGTGCCAGCAGCCTGACAGGGGTCAACACCGGGGAGCTGTTTTTT. Translating it yields CASSLTGVNTGELFF.

V gene TRBV4-3 combines with J gene TRBJ2-3; 11 bases align to TRBD2. The CDR3 length is 21 residues. Germline V gene sequence: CDR1 LGHNA, CDR2 YSLEER. After removal of 0 bases from V and 4 bases from J, the junction contained 18 bases not matched to a gene. The CDR3 loop reads CASSQEIGTSGRRGVPDTQYF. The CDR3, as DNA: TGCGCCAGCAGCCAAGAGATCGGTACTAGCGGGAGAAGAGGGGTCCCAGATACGCAGTATTTT.

The chain recombines TRBV15 with TRBJ1-1; D gene uncertain. This CDR3 region has 14 residues. The germline V gene has CDR1 LNHNV and CDR2 YYDKDF (reference sequence). Between the trimmed V and J ends, which lost 6 bases and 6 bases, there was a span of 17 bases. The CDR3 here is CATRLKGGSPEAFF. CDR3 sequence (DNA): TGTGCCACCAGGTTAAAGGGAGGCAGCCCTGAAGCTTTCTTT.

This clone has a single count. The chain recombines TRBV29-1 with TRBJ1-4, with 8 bases matching TRBD1. This CDR3 comprises 12 residues. From germline, CDR1 is SQVTM and CDR2 ANQGSEA. The junction had 7 bases not matched to a gene; V was cut back by 4 bases and J by 12 bases. CDR3 residues: CSVVGDRGQLFF. The CDR3, as DNA: TGCAGCGTTGTTGGTGACAGGGGACAACTGTTTTTT.

In its sample, this clone was seen a few times. The chain recombines TRBV4-1 with TRBJ2-7; unclear D gene. Per germline, CDR1 MGHRA and CDR2 YSYEKL. Trimming removed 0 bases at V and 6 bases at J, with 12 bases between. The CDR3 is 14 amino acids. The CDR3 loop is CASSQEFSLPEQYF. The DNA of the CDR3 is TGCGCCAGCAGCCAAGAGTTTTCCCTTCCCGAGCAGTACTTC.

A single count supports this clone. The genes are TRBV5-6 and TRBJ2-7; a weak D match, TRBD1 (6 bases). V was trimmed by 1 base and J by 4 bases, leaving 9 bases between them. Germline lookup yields CDR1 SGHDT and CDR2 YYEEEE. The length of the CDR3 is 13 residues. CDR3 sequence reads: CASSLTGKYEQYF. The DNA of the CDR3 is TGTGCCAGCAGCTTGACAGGGAAGTACGAGCAGTACTTC.

The chain recombines TRBV5-1 with TRBJ2-7, with D maybe TRBD2 (5 bases). The CDR3 is made up of 16 amino acids. V was shortened by 0 bases and J by 0 bases, with 13 bases between the two germline ends. Germline V lookup: CDR1 SGHRS, CDR2 YFSETQ. CDR3 in DNA: TGCGCCAGCAGCTTGGCCTCGACCGGGATCTCCTACGAGCAGTACTTC. Amino acid sequence: CASSLASTGISYEQYF.

CDR3 DNA sequence: TGTGCCAGCGGGAGGGCCAGGGGTACAGATACGCAGTATTTT. Protein sequence: CASGRARGTDTQYF. The chain has TRBV19 and TRBJ2-3; 8 bases are a match to TRBD2. J gave up 3 bases and V 9 bases, and 8 bases lay outside the gene matches. Germline-derived CDR1 and CDR2 are LNHDA and SQIVND (reference sequence). The CDR3 spans 14 residues. The whole variable domain, filled in from reference TRBV19 and TRBJ2-3, reads DGGITQSPKYLFRKEGQNVTLSCEQNLNHDAMYWYRQDPGQGLRLIYYSQIVNDFQKGDIAEGYSVSREKKESFPLTVTSAQKNPTAFYLCASGRARGTDTQYFGPGTRLTVL.

The V call is TRBV4-1, the J call TRBJ2-3; D unresolved. V was clipped by 0 bases and J by 6 bases, with 16 bases between them. The germline gives CDR1 MGHRA, CDR2 YSYEKL. The CDR3 spans 16 residues. CDR3 protein: CASSQDSNYLGDTQYF. CDR3 coding DNA: TGCGCCAGCAGCCAAGATAGTAACTACCTGGGGGATACGCAGTATTTT.

The rearrangement links TRBV9 to TRBJ2-3; TRBD2 aligns across 9 bases. From germline, CDR1 is SGDLS and CDR2 YYNGEE. The CDR3 loop spans 15 amino acids. V gave up 0 bases and J gave up 6 bases; unmatched junction bases: 5. In nucleotides, the CDR3 is TGTGCCAGCAGCGTAGTGTCTAGCGGGATGGATACGCAGTATTTT. Translated, it gives CASSVVSSGMDTQYF. Together with reference TRBV9 and TRBJ2-3, the CDR3 gives the full variable domain: DSGVTQTPKHLITATGQRVTLRCSPRSGDLSVYWYQQSLDQGLQFLIQYYNGEERAKGNILERFSAQQFPDLHSELNLSSLELGDSALYFCASSVVSSGMDTQYFGPGTRLTVL.

This clone was observed a handful of times. The chain joins TRBV7-9 to TRBJ1-2, with TRBD1 matching 7 bases. Germline CDR1 and CDR2: SEHNR and FQNEAQ (reference sequence). The J segment lost 7 bases and the V segment lost 6 bases, leaving 5 bases of the junction unmatched. CDR3 length: 12 residues. This CDR3 reads CASSTGDVGYTF. The CDR3 nucleotides are TGTGCCAGCAGTACAGGGGACGTTGGCTACACCTTC.

This clone was counted a few times. The chain carries TRBV6-1 and TRBJ1-6; TRBD1 agrees at 8 bases. The V gene's germline CDR1 is MNHNS and CDR2 SASEGT. The V segment lost 2 bases and the J segment 9 bases; nucleotides outside the gene matches: 3. The CDR3 contains 14 residues. The CDR3 DNA reads as TGTGCCAGCAGTGAACAGGGGGCGCGTTCACCCCTCCACTTT. It translates to CASSEQGARSPLHF.

The J gene is TRBJ2-1, the V gene TRBV9; TRBD2 is a possible D gene (6 bases). Looked up from germline, CDR1 is SGDLS and CDR2 is YYNGEE. V was clipped by 3 bases and J by 13 bases, with 14 bases between them. The CDR3 is made up of 12 amino acids. CDR3 nucleotides: TGTGCCAGCAGCGGGAACGGGGGTGTTCAGTTCTTC. It translates to CASSGNGGVQFF.

The V and J genes are TRBV7-9 and TRBJ2-7; D possibly corresponds to TRBD2 (5 bases). Germline V lookup: CDR1 SEHNR, CDR2 FQNEAQ (reference sequence). Trimming took off 4 bases at V and 3 bases at J, with 13 bases between the two ends. The CDR3 extends over 14 amino acids. The chain's CDR3 is CASSSSGLVYEQYF. The CDR3 DNA reads as TGTGCCAGCAGCTCTTCTGGACTTGTCTACGAGCAGTACTTC.

V is TRBV4-1 and J is TRBJ2-1; 9 positions agree with TRBD1. CDR1 and CDR2 from the germline V gene are MGHRA and YSYEKL. The CDR3 totals 13 residues. J was trimmed by 7 bases and V by 6 bases; bases with no gene match: 4. CDR3 residues: CASREQGANEQFF. For the CDR3, the DNA is TGCGCCAGCAGGGAACAGGGGGCTAATGAGCAGTTCTTC.

The V and J genes are TRBV27 and TRBJ2-6; D is possibly TRBD1 (5 bases). CDR1 is MNHEY, CDR2 SMNVEV, per germline (reference sequence). V was cut by 5 bases and J by 4 bases, with 21 bases left in between. CDR3 length equals 18 residues. In DNA, the CDR3 is TGTGCCAGCAGTCGAACTTCCCGGACATTATCCGGGGCCAACGTCCTGACTTTC. Protein sequence: CASSRTSRTLSGANVLTF.

The chain has TRBV11-2 and TRBJ2-1, with a weak D call TRBD1 (6 bases). Between the trimmed V and J ends, which lost 5 bases and 5 bases, there was a span of 13 bases. Germline CDR1 reads SGHAT; CDR2 reads FQNNGV. The CDR3 contains 14 residues. CDR3 bases: TGTGCCAGCAGCCCCCGTACAGGGAACAATGAGCAGTTCTTC. It codes for CASSPRTGNNEQFF.